The source of this TCR beta chain is a study of beta chain features in type 1 diabetes (dated by TCRdb to the late 2010s). Study-wide context: Patients and healthy donors did not differ in mean age, gender distribution, total cell number or subset yield. A total of some 100,000,000 sorted cells were examined across all samples, and a strong correlation was observed between cell number per subset and RNA yield. Whereas all 28 donors provided naive and central memory subsets, regulatory and stem cell-like memory subsets were isolated from just 8 patients and roughly 8 healthy donors. The study compared the TCRB repertoires of sorted circulating CD4+ T cell subsets in recently diagnosed type 1 diabetes patients with those in matched healthy donors.

About this clone: Its antigen is currently not known. No quality values exist for individual bases; no much larger clone is one base distant.

A single peripheral blood draw of about 120 mL on average was collected from each donor into heparinised tubes. Using a panel that included CD45RO, CCR7, CD25, CD127, CD95 and CD27, naive, central memory, regulatory and stem cell-like memory CD4+ T cells were sorted on a BD FACSAria II. A purity above 98% was achieved for all sorted populations. PBMCs were isolated immediately by Lymphoprep density gradient centrifugation and stained directly without culture. To minimize batch effects, samples were stained and sorted in pairs, one healthy donor with one patient per experiment. The germline V end is reduced by 9 bases and the J end by 6 bases; junction bases left unmatched: 20. The CDR3 starts with the cysteine, ends with the phenylalanine, and has 19 residues. The only DNA kept is the CDR3, 57 bases in frame from the first base. From a lookup of the germline V gene (reference sequence), CDR1 and CDR2 are LNHDA and SQIVND.

The entire amount of isolated RNA was reverse transcribed using the High Capacity cDNA Reverse Transcription Kit, so the sequenced TCRB transcripts were expressed ones. Deep immunoSEQ sequencing was performed on naive, central memory and regulatory T cell samples, with an average of roughly 3.3 million total reads per sample. After sorted cells were lysed in RLT buffer, RNA was extracted with DNase-treated RNeasy Micro or Mini kits, with the choice depending on cell number. Each cell subset was processed separately to prevent cross-contamination, with patient and healthy donor samples processed together. TCRB sequences were amplified from cDNA with the immunoSEQ multiplex PCR, producing 87-bp fragments spanning the CDR3 region. Sequencing of the amplicons was performed on the Illumina HiSeq platform. From the authors' description of their analysis: PCR bias was corrected computationally using synthetic template baselines, and reads within Hamming distance 2 were collapsed, with unmergeable singletons discarded. By aligning reads against IMGT, V, D and J genes, CDR3 length, and insertions or deletions at six rearrangement sites were assigned. Within each subset, clonotype counts were normalized to sorted cell number, after which true diversity and Gini coefficients were computed with the tcR R package. The overlap coefficient, calculated on TCRB nucleotide sequences, was used to quantify repertoire sharing. The clones in this table, taken by TCRdb from immuneACCESS, are in-frame only. Not every clone is retained; where verified, under half of the shortfall comes from an unresolved V gene, and the cause of the rest is unknown. The DNA gave D and trimming, while V, J and clone size come from that table. This sample is represented by about 210,000 clones; roughly 11% of them were singletons. The biggest ten clones account for approximately 1.4% of the sample.

Study-wide conclusions, independent of this receptor: PCR may preferentially amplify shorter templates, but because patient and control samples were amplified and corrected together, any resulting skew would affect both groups equally. A moderate but significant shortening of TCRB CDR3 length was observed in type 1 diabetes patients in all four CD4+ subsets. Because cDNA was sequenced instead of genomic DNA, highly expressing activated cells could be over-represented, though the groups showed no difference in activation or CD3 levels. Fewer insertions and more nucleotide deletions at VDJ recombination sites were observed in patients with type 1 diabetes, implying thymic rearrangement abnormalities. Naive, central memory and regulatory TCRB repertoires appeared more similar among patients than among healthy donors. Because small numbers of individuals were included in the HLA sub-analyses, any influence of HLA type on TCRB rearrangement was left unresolved.

The chain links TRBV19 with TRBJ2-1; the junction holds 13 bases that match TRBD2. Sequenced: central memory CD4+ T cells from blood. This TCR was sampled from a man aged 18 to 35 in good health. The CDR3 sequence is CASQFKGGLAGTRRNEQFF. In nucleotide form, the sequence is TGTGCCAGCCAATTCAAAGGGGGACTAGCGGGAACCAGGCGCAATGAGCAGTTCTTC.